This TCR beta chain is drawn from a study of blood T cell repertoires in COVID-19. Looking at the study overall: The United States, Italy and Spain supplied acute and convalescent COVID-19 samples. Nucleic acid was either cDNA or gDNA, and it came from T cells, B-cell-depleted T cells, or PBMCs.

Per the study methods: Counts of nucleated cells, estimated from reference gene primer amplification, were obtained. Assay: immunoSEQ multiplex PCR; the TCRdb copy retains only in-frame clones and omits some. Clone size and V and J calls were adopted from that table, with D and trimming inferred from the DNA. The sample consists of about 240,000 clones, approximately 84% of them appearing once. The clonotype was recovered from a man in his fifties or sixties with acute or convalescent COVID-19. Sequences were obtained from peripheral blood.

This chain's CDR3 is CASGLVQGSTNYGYTF. DNA of the CDR3: TGTGCTAGTGGTTTGGTACAGGGGTCTACTAACTATGGCTACACCTTC. The chain recombines TRBV12-5 with TRBJ1-2; TRBD1 agrees at 7 bases. The CDR3 runs to 16 residues. After removal of 0 bases from V and 0 bases from J, the junction contained 4 bases not matched to a gene. Per the germline V gene, CDR1 is LGHNT and CDR2 is FRNRAP.